The 12 T cell receptor beta chains in this list originate from one sample, sequenced in a study of blood T cell repertoires in COVID-19. Libraries were prepared by immunoSEQ multiplex PCR; TCRdb keeps only in-frame clonotypes and omits some of them. The sample comprises about 73,000 clones, roughly 88% of which are singletons, and approximately 2.5% rests with the top ten. Sample: peripheral blood. These receptors all stem from a man aged 80 or over with active or convalescent COVID-19.

This chain links TRBV20-1 with TRBJ2-7; D might be TRBD2 (5 bases). V was cut by 6 bases and J by 9 bases, with 15 bases left in between. There are 11 residues in the CDR3. Germline loops: CDR1 DFQATT, CDR2 SNEGSKA (reference sequence). The CDR3 DNA reads as TGCAGTGCCTGGACTGGCCTCGCGCAGTACTTC. Translated, it gives CSAWTGLAQYF.

The V call is TRBV3-1 (or the pseudogene TRBV3-2), the J call TRBJ2-2; TRBD1 agrees at 8 bases. The CDR3 extends over 16 amino acids. Trimming removed 2 bases from V and 0 bases from J; junction bases left unmatched: 2. Looked up from germline, CDR1 is LGHDT and CDR2 is YNNKEL (reference sequence). The CDR3 DNA reads as TGTGCCAGCAGCCAAACAGGGGGGCCGAACACCGGGGAGCTGTTTTTT. Protein: CASSQTGGPNTGELFF.

The chain recombines TRBV5-1 with TRBJ2-7, with 8 bases fitting TRBD2. This CDR3 comprises 14 residues. Trimming at V came to 4 bases and at J to 6 bases, leaving 9 bases not matched to a gene. Germline loops: CDR1 SGHRS, CDR2 YFSETQ. The CDR3 region has the DNA TGCGCCAGCAGCCGGGGGACTAGTCCCCTCGAGCAGTACTTC. Protein sequence: CASSRGTSPLEQYF.

The chain's CDR3 is CASRARGGPYEQYF. In nucleotides, the CDR3 is TGTGCCAGCCGGGCGAGGGGAGGGCCTTACGAGCAGTACTTC. V usage is TRBV7-2 and J usage is TRBJ2-7; TRBD2 matches 7 bases. Germline V CDR1 and CDR2: SGHTA, FQGNSA. This CDR3 spans 14 amino acids. V lost 8 bases, J lost 4 bases, and 11 bases stayed unmatched.

This chain links TRBV4-2 with TRBJ2-6; 11 bases align to TRBD1. The CDR3 is 19 amino acids. Germline-derived CDR1 and CDR2 are LGHNA and YNFKEQ. V shed 4 bases, J shed 3 bases, and the junction held 11 bases outside the gene matches. The DNA of the CDR3 is TGTGCCAGCAGCCGGATTGGCGGGACAGGGGGATTTGGGGCCAACGTCCTGACTTTC. This translates into CASSRIGGTGGFGANVLTF.

V is TRBV5-5 and J is TRBJ1-1; TRBD1 might be the D (5 bases). The CDR3 contains 15 residues. Germline lookup yields CDR1 SGHKS and CDR2 YYEKEE (reference sequence). The germline V and J ends were trimmed by 0 bases and 5 bases, with 14 bases remaining between them. Here the CDR3 DNA reads TGTGCCAGCAGCTTGGACGGTGGGGGACTTACTGAAGCTTTCTTT. It yields the protein CASSLDGGGLTEAFF.

V gene TRBV6-2 or TRBV6-3 combines with J gene TRBJ2-5; no firm D call. V was shortened by 6 bases and J by 7 bases, with 21 bases between the two germline ends. Germline V gives CDR1 MNHEY, CDR2 SVGEGT. The CDR3 has 15 residues. This CDR3 is CASSPTRSKYGTQYF. The CDR3 DNA is TGTGCCAGCAGCCCCACCAGGTCCAAGTATGGGACCCAGTACTTC.

V usage is TRBV3-1 (or the pseudogene TRBV3-2) and J usage is TRBJ1-4; D is perhaps TRBD1 (6 bases). The CDR3 loop spans 18 amino acids. Trimming removed 4 bases from V and 2 bases from J, with 20 bases in between. The germline V gene has CDR1 LGHDT and CDR2 YNNKEL (reference sequence). CDR3 sequence reads: CASSLGTLPYSTNEKLFF. The CDR3 nucleotides are TGTGCCAGCAGCCTAGGGACACTACCGTATTCCACTAATGAAAAACTGTTTTTT.

The chain carries TRBV12-3 or TRBV12-4 and TRBJ2-1, with 8 bases matching TRBD2. The CDR3 has 13 amino acids. The junction had 1 base not matched to a gene; V was cut back by 2 bases and J by 7 bases. The CDR3 spells CASSLTSGNEQFF. In DNA form, the CDR3 reads TGTGCCAGCAGTTTAACTAGCGGTAATGAGCAGTTCTTC.

DNA for the CDR3: TGTGCCAGCAGTCCCTTCGGTGGGGGCGCTGAAGCTTTCTTT. Translating it yields CASSPFGGGAEAFF. The chain combines TRBV6-5 with TRBJ1-1; D may be TRBD1 (6 bases). The germline V gene has CDR1 MNHEY and CDR2 SVGAGI. The CDR3 loop spans 14 amino acids. Trimming cost V 5 bases and J 6 bases, with 16 bases left between them.

This chain joins TRBV11-3 and TRBJ1-3, with D hard to call. The ends were cut back, 4 bases at V and 0 bases at J, with 7 bases in the middle. The CDR3 loop spans 14 amino acids. CDR1 and CDR2 from the germline V gene are SGHNT and YENEEA. The CDR3 reads CASSSGYSGNTIYF. The DNA of the CDR3 is TGTGCCAGCAGCTCAGGTTACTCTGGAAACACCATATATTTT.

The chain couples TRBV18 to TRBJ1-1; 7 bases map to TRBD1. The CDR3 has 15 residues. Germline assignment: CDR1 KGHSH and CDR2 LQKENI. After removal of 6 bases from V and 5 bases from J, the junction contained 12 bases not matched to a gene. CDR3 amino acids: CASSPDQGVLTEAFF. Here the CDR3 DNA reads TGTGCCAGCTCTCCAGATCAGGGGGTCTTGACTGAAGCTTTCTTT.